This TCR beta chain was observed in a study of cytomegalovirus exposure and HLA in healthy donors. Study-wide findings and caveats: In a later analysis, TCR beta V- and J-gene trimming showed a link to a missense DCLRE1C variant. As confirmed in vitro, a few CMV-associated chains were specific for CMV antigens.

The PCR made use of 60 Vbeta and 13 Jbeta primers. Sequencing used immunoSEQ multiplex PCR; TCRdb keeps in-frame clones, though not all of them. Of some 110,000 clones in the sample, 75% to 85% were seen once. Notes on this clone: Antigen unknown.

The V gene lost 3 bases and the J gene lost 4 bases, with 7 bases spanning the gap. This CDR3 region has 13 residues. The germline V gene encodes CDR1 SGHTA and CDR2 FQGNSA. Input material: PBMCs. The TCR sequence derives from a young man in good health and CMV-seronegative. V gene TRBV7-2 combines with J gene TRBJ2-1, with a possible D match to TRBD1 (6 bases). The CDR3 here is CASSFGQYNEQFF. In nucleotides, the CDR3 is TGTGCCAGCAGCTTTGGACAGTACAATGAGCAGTTCTTC.